These 8 T cell receptor beta chains originate from one sample sequenced in a study of blood T cell repertoires in COVID-19. Repertoires were generated with immunoSEQ multiplex PCR, while TCRdb's copy carries only in-frame clones and drops some. Of roughly 92,000 clones in the sample, over 80% were seen once. Sequencing was carried out using peripheral blood. Every receptor here comes from a woman older than 75 with active or convalescent COVID-19.

This clone is medium-sized by share. This sequence joins TRBV15 and TRBJ2-3, with 9 nucleotides matching TRBD1. Per germline, CDR1 LNHNV and CDR2 YYDKDF (reference sequence). J lost 5 bases, V lost 0 bases, and 9 bases had no gene match. This CDR3 spans 17 amino acids. The CDR3, as DNA: TGTGCCACCAGCAGAGATCGGGACAGGGAGGTGGGAGATACGCAGTATTTT. Its translation: CATSRDRDREVGDTQYF.

The chain combines TRBV28 with TRBJ1-1, with D hard to call. Germline assignment: CDR1 MDHEN and CDR2 SYDVKM. V lost 11 bases and J lost 1, with 8 bases in between. The CDR3 consists of 11 residues. CDR3 sequence reads: CASGTNTEAFF. In nucleotides, the CDR3 is TGTGCCTCGGGAACGAACACTGAAGCTTTCTTT.

The chain uses TRBV28 and TRBJ2-2; tentative D call: TRBD1 (6 bases). The germline V gene encodes CDR1 MDHEN and CDR2 SYDVKM. The V and J ends lost 6 bases and 2 bases respectively, with 10 bases between them. The CDR3 length is 14 residues. The CDR3 nucleotides are TGTGCCAGCAGAGGACAGACTAACACCGGGGAGCTGTTTTTT. It codes for CASRGQTNTGELFF.

V is TRBV9 and J is TRBJ2-1, with 11 bases aligning to TRBD1. The CDR3 extends over 15 amino acids. CDR1 SGDLS and CDR2 YYNGEE come from the germline V gene. V was clipped by 4 bases and J by 6 bases; unmatched bases: 6. The CDR3 spells CASSPGQGAINEQFF. The CDR3 coding sequence is TGTGCCAGCAGCCCCGGACAGGGGGCTATCAATGAGCAGTTCTTC.

This chain uses TRBV25-1 with TRBJ1-2; no definite D call. The CDR3 has 12 amino acids. The germline V gene has CDR1 MGHDK and CDR2 SYGVNS. V lost 7 bases and J lost 4, with 10 bases in between. CDR3 residues: CASTGGLYGYTF. The CDR3, as DNA: TGTGCCAGCACGGGAGGACTCTATGGCTACACCTTC.

Comments on this clone: This same CDR3 is encoded by further DNA sequences in the sample. The genes are TRBV6-2 or TRBV6-3 and TRBJ2-7; D unresolved. The V gene lost 4 bases and the J gene lost 3 bases, with 4 bases spanning the gap. Per the germline V gene, CDR1 is MNHEY and CDR2 is SVGEGT. The CDR3 has 11 amino acids. CDR3 amino acids: CASSSNYEQYF. CDR3 nucleotides: TGTGCCAGCAGTTCCAACTACGAGCAGTACTTC.

The J gene is TRBJ2-2, the V gene TRBV7-9, with 9 bases matching TRBD1. The CDR3 contains 15 residues. In germline, CDR1 is SEHNR, CDR2 FQNEAQ (reference sequence). V trimming: 5 bases; J trimming: 6 bases; junction bases outside the gene matches: 7. The CDR3 DNA reads as TGTGCCAGCAGCCACGGGACAGGGTGGTCCGGGGAGCTGTTTTTT. Protein sequence: CASSHGTGWSGELFF.

V usage is TRBV4-2 and J usage is TRBJ1-3; TRBD1 matches at 10 bases. CDR1 is LGHNA, CDR2 YNFKEQ, per germline. With 3 bases clipped from V and 4 bases from J, the junction kept 9 bases outside the gene matches. There are 17 residues in the CDR3. This CDR3 reads CASSQERQGAKGNTIYF. The DNA for the CDR3 is TGTGCCAGCAGCCAGGAACGACAGGGGGCTAAAGGAAACACCATATATTTT.